These 17 T cell receptor beta chains originate from one sample sequenced in a study of Tregs in tolerant kidney transplant recipients. Related graft donors supplied nonmyeloablative bone marrow transplants, and mixed chimerism was transient. TCRdb's table, derived via immunoSEQ multiplex PCR, lists solely in-frame clones and lacks some. The data hold over 70,000 clones, with roughly nine tenths observed a single time. The input for sequencing was CD4+ T cells from blood (PBMCs), taken 24 months after the transplant. These receptors were collected from a human patient who received a combined kidney and bone marrow transplant. Some of the T cells might come from the graft donor.

The J gene is TRBJ2-7, the V gene TRBV13, with 9 bases that match TRBD2. Germline CDR1 PRHDT, CDR2 FYEKMQ (reference sequence). Losses at the gene ends were 6 bases for V and 3 bases for J; bases not matched to a gene: 6. The CDR3 is made up of 14 amino acids. CDR3 bases: TGTGCCAGCAGGAGAGCGGGAGGAAACTACGAGCAGTACTTC. Translating gives CASRRAGGNYEQYF. Full variable domain (remainder filled in from reference TRBV13 and TRBJ2-7): AAGVIQSPRHLIKEKRETATLKCYPIPRHDTVYWYQQGPGQDPQFLISFYEKMQSDKGSIPDRFSAQQFSDYHSELNMSSLELGDSALYFCASRRAGGNYEQYFGPGTRLTVT.

J is TRBJ1-2 and V is TRBV2; 7 nucleotides match TRBD1. This CDR3 is built from 14 residues. The V gene end was trimmed by 4 bases and the J gene end by 2 bases; junction bases not matched to a gene: 4. Germline V gene data show CDR1 as SNHLY and CDR2 as FYNNEI. This CDR3 reads CASSGLQGNYGYTF. The CDR3 DNA follows: TGTGCCAGCAGTGGGTTACAGGGGAACTATGGCTACACCTTC.

This chain uses TRBV4-2 with TRBJ2-7; 7 positions agree with TRBD2. Germline CDR1 reads LGHNA; CDR2 reads YNFKEQ. This CDR3 has 18 amino acids. V was clipped by 0 bases and J by 7 bases; unmatched bases: 18. The CDR3 protein is CASSQDPLAALSRGEQYF. Written as DNA, the CDR3 is TGTGCCAGCAGCCAAGATCCGCTAGCGGCCCTATCTCGAGGGGAGCAGTACTTC.

This clone has a single count. This chain uses TRBV11-2 with TRBJ2-3, with 10 bases matching TRBD1. The junction had 2 bases not matched to a gene; V was cut back by 1 base and J by 4 bases. Germline V gene lookup returns CDR1 SGHAT and CDR2 FQNNGV. CDR3 size: 15 residues. CDR3 sequence (DNA): TGTGCCAGCAGCTTAGGGGGGACAGGGGCAGATACGCAGTATTTT. As protein: CASSLGGTGADTQYF.

The chain has TRBV7-8 and TRBJ1-5; 8 nucleotides agree with TRBD1. Germline CDR1 and CDR2: SGHVS and FQNEAQ. V shed 6 bases and J 1 base; nucleotides not matched to a gene: 11. The CDR3 sequence is 17 residues long. The CDR3 sequence: CASSLFGTGESNQPQHF. Written as DNA, the CDR3 is TGTGCCAGCAGTCTATTCGGGACAGGAGAAAGCAATCAGCCCCAGCATTTT.

This chain connects TRBV28 to TRBJ1-1; 9 bases are shared with TRBD1. In germline, CDR1 is MDHEN, CDR2 SYDVKM. J lost 5 bases, V lost 11 bases, and 12 bases had no gene match. The CDR3 sequence is 14 residues long. The CDR3 spells CAGNRGRTGTEAFF. The CDR3 coding sequence is TGTGCCGGCAACAGGGGGCGGACAGGGACTGAAGCTTTCTTT. The variable domain in full, with the rest retrieved from reference TRBV28 and TRBJ1-1, is DVKVTQSSRYLVKRTGEKVFLECVQDMDHENMFWYRQDPGLGLRLIYFSYDVKMKEKGDIPEGYSVSREKKERFSLILESASTNQTSMYLCAGNRGRTGTEAFFGQGTRLTVV.

The chain joins TRBV10-2 to TRBJ1-5; D is unclear. The CDR3 is 16 amino acids. The V gene's germline CDR1 is WSHSY and CDR2 SAAADI. The germline V and J ends were trimmed by 6 bases and 7 bases, with 22 bases remaining between them. For the CDR3, the DNA is TGCGCCAGCAGCCCCTTCCGACGGGCCGCGGGGCAGCCCCAGCATTTT. It codes for CASSPFRRAAGQPQHF.

The chain uses TRBV11-2 and TRBJ2-7; maybe TRBD2 (5 bases). V was trimmed by 5 bases and J by 0 bases, leaving 11 bases between them. The germline gives CDR1 SGHAT, CDR2 FQNNGV. CDR3 length: 14 residues. The CDR3 is CASSLRTLSYEQYF. The CDR3, as DNA: TGTGCCAGCAGCCTTAGGACTCTCTCCTACGAGCAGTACTTC.

The CDR3 loop reads CASSLGGQGYGYTF. In DNA, the CDR3 is TGTGCCAGCAGCTTAGGGGGACAGGGGTATGGCTACACCTTC. The V and J genes are TRBV11-2 and TRBJ1-2; TRBD1 matches at 10 bases. CDR1 is SGHAT and CDR2 is FQNNGV in the germline V gene. The CDR3 runs to 14 residues. Trimming took 1 base from V and 5 from J; bases not matched to a gene: 1.

The chain combines TRBV30 with TRBJ2-7, with 7 bases that match TRBD1. The CDR3 sequence is 10 residues long. Per germline, CDR1 GTSNPN and CDR2 SVGIG (reference sequence). For the CDR3, the DNA is TGTGCAGGGGGCCGACGGGAGCAGTACTTC. This sequence encodes CAGGRREQYF.

This chain links TRBV9 with TRBJ1-2; D is undetermined. V lost 0 bases, J lost 2 bases, and 5 bases lay in between. The CDR3 consists of 13 residues. Germline V gene sequence: CDR1 SGDLS, CDR2 YYNGEE. The DNA for the CDR3 is TGTGCCAGCAGCGTAGGTCAGAACTATGGCTACACCTTC. Its protein product is CASSVGQNYGYTF.

The chain's CDR3 is CASSIRGEPQHF. CDR3 coding DNA: TGTGCCAGCAGCATCCGGGGGGAGCCCCAGCATTTT. J is TRBJ1-5 and V is TRBV21-1. TRBV21-1 is a documented pseudogene. The CDR3 runs 12 residues.

The chain has TRBV4-1 and TRBJ2-1, with no clear D. Germline CDR1 MGHRA, CDR2 YSYEKL. The CDR3 is 13 amino acids. The V end lost 0 bases, the J end lost 9 bases, and 9 bases lay between the germline ends. CDR3 sequence (DNA): TGCGCCAGCAGCCAAGATAACCGGAGTGAGCAGTTCTTC. Amino acid sequence: CASSQDNRSEQFF.

J is TRBJ2-7 and V is TRBV21-1; the D segment call TRBD1 is taken from the table without a DNA check. TRBV21-1 is labeled a pseudogene. The CDR3 runs 12 residues. CDR3 sequence reads: CASSLGTPGTYF. For the CDR3, the DNA is TGTGCCAGCAGCCTTGGGACACCTGGGACCTACTTC.

The V call is TRBV7-2, the J call TRBJ2-7; D possibly corresponds to TRBD2 (6 bases). Germline CDR1 and CDR2: SGHTA and FQGNSA. This CDR3 comprises 14 residues. V dropped 5 bases and J dropped 7 bases, with 18 bases sitting between them. CDR3 in amino acids: CASSRSGGGREQYF. The CDR3 nucleotides are TGTGCCAGCAGCCGTTCCGGGGGAGGAAGGGAGCAGTACTTC. The full variable domain, rest sourced from reference TRBV7-2 and TRBJ2-7, is GAGVSQSPSNKVTEKGKDVELRCDPISGHTALYWYRQSLGQGLEFLIYFQGNSAPDKSGLPSDRFSAERTGGSVSTLTIQRTQQEDSAVYLCASSRSGGGREQYFGPGTRLTVT.

The V gene is TRBV11-2, the J gene TRBJ2-7, with 9 bases matching TRBD2. Losses at the gene ends were 0 bases for V and 3 bases for J; bases not matched to a gene: 9. CDR1 and CDR2 from the germline V gene are SGHAT and FQNNGV. The length of the CDR3 is 17 residues. The CDR3 DNA follows: TGTGCCAGCAGCTTAGATACCCCGGGACTAGCTATCTACGAGCAGTACTTC. This encodes CASSLDTPGLAIYEQYF.

The chain joins TRBV4-3 to TRBJ2-7, with 10 bases aligning to TRBD1. The J segment lost 4 bases and the V segment lost 0 bases, leaving 6 bases of the junction unmatched. CDR1 and CDR2 from the germline V gene are LGHNA and YSLEER. The CDR3 length is 16 residues. The DNA for the CDR3 is TGCGCCAGCAGCCAAGATCTCGGGACAGGGGCGTACGAGCAGTACTTC. This gives the protein CASSQDLGTGAYEQYF.